This T cell receptor (beta chain) emerged from a study of OX40 agonist ivuxolimab in advanced cancers. About the research overall: Patient treatment consisted of intravenous ivuxolimab administration every 2 weeks at 0.01 to 10 mg/kg. Dose-escalation subjects each had hepatocellular carcinoma, melanoma, renal cell or head and neck cancer. Study-wide results and limits: The study observed clonal expansion of CD4+ and CD8+ blood T cells by week 6 at 0.1 to 3.0 mg/kg. Clonal expansion in partial responders at 0.1-3.0 mg/kg ranked among the lowest.

Generated by immunoSEQ multiplex PCR, the TCRdb table keeps only in-frame clones and is missing some. This sample has tens of thousands of clones, with over 80% found just once. Germline loops: CDR1 SGHNT, CDR2 YYREEE (reference sequence). This CDR3 is built from 14 residues. V shed 4 bases and J 4 bases; nucleotides not matched to a gene: 7. A word on this clone: Its antigen is undetermined.

This clonotype was sampled from an adult with an advanced solid tumor such as melanoma, head and neck, liver or kidney cancer. Sequencing used CD4+ or CD8+ T cells sorted from blood, obtained in a trial of the OX40 agonist ivuxolimab. This chain uses TRBV5-4 with TRBJ2-5; 7 bases line up with TRBD1. Here the CDR3 reads CASSRWDSGETQYF. As DNA, the CDR3 is TGTGCCAGCAGCCGATGGGACAGCGGAGAGACCCAGTACTTC.